Many counts were recorded for the clone carrying this T cell receptor beta chain. This CDR3 contains 12 residues. Germline values: CDR1 MDHEN, CDR2 SYDVKM. V was clipped by 6 bases and J by 2 bases, with 8 bases between them. Some 32,000 T cell genomes, or roughly 200 ng DNA, went into the sorted-subset replicate PCRs. Sequenced by immunoSEQ multiplex PCR; TCRdb stores in-frame clones only, minus some. The repertoire consists of 1 million to 1.2 million clones, with roughly 77% occurring once and the leading ten covering more than 0.85%. The data are from a study of shared clonotypes between healthy human individuals.

The sequencing sample was made of memory CD4+ T cells from PBMCs. Subset meaning: CD45RA-negative fraction. This receptor was identified in a man aged 18-30 years in good health. Some clones in this sample may be carry-over from other donors' samples. The chain joins TRBV28 to TRBJ2-7; D gene ambiguous. CDR3 in DNA: TGTGCCAGCAGCCCAAGTGCCTACGAGCAGTACTTC. It specifies CASSPSAYEQYF.